This T cell receptor beta chain was sequenced during a study of early T cells in non-severe SARS-CoV-2 infection. This clonotype was seen repeatedly, ten times or more. MiXCR was run by TCRdb on the 5' RACE reads, yielding one entry per CDR3 protein. The table lists around 33,000 distinct CDR3 sequences, around 7% of them singletons. The CDR3 extends over 15 amino acids. V was clipped by 4 bases and J by 4 bases, with 17 bases between them. Germline-derived CDR1 and CDR2 are MDHEN and SYDVKM. The clonotype was recovered from an adult who was a healthcare worker with PCR-confirmed SARS-CoV-2 infection or an uninfected control (not recorded which). The rearrangement links TRBV28 to TRBJ2-7; D may match TRBD1 or TRBD2 (5 bases each). The source material was whole blood. In DNA form, the CDR3 reads TGTGCCAGCAGTTCGCCGGGGCTAGTTACTTACGAGCAGTACTTC. This translates into CASSSPGLVTYEQYF.